This T cell receptor beta chain was sequenced in a study of technical replicates of blood from a few donors. The method was immunoSEQ multiplex PCR; TCRdb's version includes in-frame clones alone and lacks a portion of them. The data contain under 90,000 clones, approximately 94% of them seen just once; the ten biggest clones take up less than 0.3%. Trimming left V 5 bases short and J 7 bases short, with 17 bases between. The CDR3 contains 14 residues. Germline V gene data show CDR1 as MDHEN and CDR2 as SYDVKM. This clonotype originated in a human donor in good health. The chain couples TRBV28 to TRBJ1-2; D unresolved. The sequenced sample was T cells isolated from PBMCs. The CDR3 DNA is TGTGCCAGCAGTCCCCCCAACCGGGGAATTGGCTACACCTTC. Amino acid sequence: CASSPPNRGIGYTF.